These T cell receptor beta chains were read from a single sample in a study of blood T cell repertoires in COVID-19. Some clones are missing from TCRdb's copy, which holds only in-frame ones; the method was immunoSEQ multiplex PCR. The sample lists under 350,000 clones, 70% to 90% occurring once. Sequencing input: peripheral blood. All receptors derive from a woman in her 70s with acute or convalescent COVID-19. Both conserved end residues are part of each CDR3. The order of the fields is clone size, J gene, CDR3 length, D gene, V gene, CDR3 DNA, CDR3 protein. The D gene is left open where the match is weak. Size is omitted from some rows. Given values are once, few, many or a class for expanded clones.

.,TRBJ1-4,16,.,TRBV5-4,TGTGCCAGCAGCAACAGGGAAGCCTCAACTAATGAAAAACTGTTTTTT,CASSNREASTNEKLFF
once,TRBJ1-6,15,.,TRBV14,TGTGCCAGCAGCCAAGCAGGGACCTATAATTCACCCCTCCACTTT,CASSQAGTYNSPLHF
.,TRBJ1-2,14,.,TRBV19,TGTGCCAGTAGTATTCAGGGGCAGATATATGGCTACACCTTC,CASSIQGQIYGYTF
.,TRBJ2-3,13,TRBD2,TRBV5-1,TGCGCCAGCAGCCTAGCGGGAACAGATACGCAGTATTTT,CASSLAGTDTQYF
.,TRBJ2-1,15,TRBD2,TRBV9,TGTGCCAGCAGCCTAGCGGGGGAATCCTACAATGAGCAGTTCTTC,CASSLAGESYNEQFF
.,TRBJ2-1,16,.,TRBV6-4,TGTGCCAGCAGTGACTCAGGGGCGACAGGTCGCAATGAGCAGTTCTTC,CASSDSGATGRNEQFF
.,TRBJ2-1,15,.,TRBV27,TGTGCCAGTACCCAGGGGACAAGCTCCTACAATGAGCAGTTCTTC,CASTQGTSSYNEQFF
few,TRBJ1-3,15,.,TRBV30,TGTGCCTGGAGTGTATCCCCGACTTATGGAAACACCATATATTTT,CAWSVSPTYGNTIYF
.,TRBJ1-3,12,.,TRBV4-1,TGCGCCAGCAGATCATCTGGAAACACCATATATTTT,CASRSSGNTIYF
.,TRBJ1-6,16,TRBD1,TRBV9,TGTGCCAGCAGCCCCCGGACAGGGGGCGCGGGCTCACCCCTCCACTTT,CASSPRTGGAGSPLHF
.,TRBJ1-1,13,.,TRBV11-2,TGTGCCAGCCAGATTGTCACGAACACTGAAGCTTTCTTT,CASQIVTNTEAFF
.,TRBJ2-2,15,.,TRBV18,TGTGCCAGCTCACTTGGAGCAGCTGACACCGGGGAGCTGTTTTTT,CASSLGAADTGELFF
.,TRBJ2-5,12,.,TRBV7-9,TGTGCCAGCAGGACTACCCAAGAGACCCAGTACTTC,CASRTTQETQYF
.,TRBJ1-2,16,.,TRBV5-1,TGCGCCAGCAGCTGGGGGCGAAGTGGTGGCCGCTATGGCTACACCTTC,CASSWGRSGGRYGYTF
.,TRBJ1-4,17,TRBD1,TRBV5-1,TGCGCCAGCAGCCCCGACCCCAGGACAGGCCAGAATGAAAAACTGTTTTTT,CASSPDPRTGQNEKLFF
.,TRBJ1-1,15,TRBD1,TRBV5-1,TGCGCCAGCAGCTTGGGGGACAGGGGGTTGACTGAAGCTTTCTTT,CASSLGDRGLTEAFF
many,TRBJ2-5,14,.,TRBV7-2,TGTGCCAGCAGCGCTGTCATAGCGCAGGAGACCCAGTACTTC,CASSAVIAQETQYF
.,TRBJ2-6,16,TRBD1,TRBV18,TGTGCCAGCTCCGGAACAGGGGGCACTGGGGCCAACGTCCTGACTTTC,CASSGTGGTGANVLTF
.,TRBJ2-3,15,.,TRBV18,TGTGCCAGCTCACCAGTCGAAGCCCCCACAGATACGCAGTATTTT,CASSPVEAPTDTQYF
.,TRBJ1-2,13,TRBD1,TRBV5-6,TGTGCCAGCAGCCCGGGACAGGGGCACGGCTACACCTTC,CASSPGQGHGYTF
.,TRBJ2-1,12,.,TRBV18,TGTGCCAGCTCACTGACTAGAGGAAGCCAGTTCTTC,CASSLTRGSQFF
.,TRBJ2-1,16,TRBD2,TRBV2,TGTGCCAGCAGTGATTTGGCGAGCGGGGGGGCCAATGAGCAGTTCTTC,CASSDLASGGANEQFF
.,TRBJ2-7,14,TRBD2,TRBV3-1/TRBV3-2,TGTGCCAGCAGCCAAGGCGGGGGGTCGTCGGAGCAGTACTTC,CASSQGGGSSEQYF
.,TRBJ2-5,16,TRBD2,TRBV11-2,TGTGCCAGCAGCTTCCTCGTCCGGGGGGGCCTCGAGACCCAGTACTTC,CASSFLVRGGLETQYF
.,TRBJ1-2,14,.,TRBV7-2,TGTGCCAGCAGCTCCACAGGGTCCCCCAGCGGCTACACCTTC,CASSSTGSPSGYTF
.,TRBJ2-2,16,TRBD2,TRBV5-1,TGCGCCAGCAGCTTGGCAGAGCGGGGGGGCACCGGGGAGCTGTTTTTT,CASSLAERGGTGELFF
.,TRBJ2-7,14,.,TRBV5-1,TGCGCCAGCAGCCCCCAGGGGGGTACCTACGAGCAGTACTTC,CASSPQGGTYEQYF
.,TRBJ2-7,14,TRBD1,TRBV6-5,TGTGCCAGCAGTTCCCGGGACAGCTTCTACGAGCAGTACTTC,CASSSRDSFYEQYF
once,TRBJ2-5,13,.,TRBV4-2,TGTGCCAGCAGCCAAGGTCCTAGGGGGACCCAGTACTTC,CASSQGPRGTQYF
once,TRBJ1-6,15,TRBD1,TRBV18,TGTGCCAGCTCACCACCCGGGACAGGGACGTCACCCCTCCACTTT,CASSPPGTGTSPLHF
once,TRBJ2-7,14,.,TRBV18,TGTGCCAGCTCACTCCGGGACACGCCGTTTGCGCAGTACTTC,CASSLRDTPFAQYF
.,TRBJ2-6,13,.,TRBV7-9,TGTGCCAGCATCCCCTTTGGGGCCAACGTCCTGACTTTC,CASIPFGANVLTF
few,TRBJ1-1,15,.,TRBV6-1,TGTGCCAGCAGTGATCCCGTAGGAGGGCGCACTGAAGCTTTCTTT,CASSDPVGGRTEAFF
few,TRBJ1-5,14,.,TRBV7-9,TGTGCCAGCAGTTCGACAGGTAACAATCAGCCCCAGCATTTT,CASSSTGNNQPQHF
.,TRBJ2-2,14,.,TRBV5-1,TGCGCCAGCAGCCCGGGGGGCCGGACCGGGGAGCTGTTTTTT,CASSPGGRTGELFF
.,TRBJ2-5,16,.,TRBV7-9,TGTGCCAGCAGTCCGCGGGGTGGGAGTGAGGGTGAGACCCAGTACTTC,CASSPRGGSEGETQYF
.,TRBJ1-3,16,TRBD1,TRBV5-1,TGCGCCAGCAGCACCTCCGGGACAGGGTCTCCGAACACCATATATTTT,CASSTSGTGSPNTIYF
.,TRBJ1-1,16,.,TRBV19,TGTGCCAGTAGTATAGTGAGTTCGCCTCAGGGCACTGAAGCTTTCTTT,CASSIVSSPQGTEAFF
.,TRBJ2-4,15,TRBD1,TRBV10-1,TGCGCCAGCAGAGGGGGCGGGCGGGCCAAAAACATTCAGTACTTC,CASRGGGRAKNIQYF
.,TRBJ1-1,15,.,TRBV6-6,TGTGCCAGCAGTTACGGAGTGGGACAGAACACTGAAGCTTTCTTT,CASSYGVGQNTEAFF
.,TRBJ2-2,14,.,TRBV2,TGTGCCAGCAGGATAAGGACGAGCGGCGGGGAGCTGTTTTTT,CASRIRTSGGELFF
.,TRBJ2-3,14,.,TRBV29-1,TGCAGCGTTGAATACGGGGGTGTCACAGATACGCAGTATTTT,CSVEYGGVTDTQYF